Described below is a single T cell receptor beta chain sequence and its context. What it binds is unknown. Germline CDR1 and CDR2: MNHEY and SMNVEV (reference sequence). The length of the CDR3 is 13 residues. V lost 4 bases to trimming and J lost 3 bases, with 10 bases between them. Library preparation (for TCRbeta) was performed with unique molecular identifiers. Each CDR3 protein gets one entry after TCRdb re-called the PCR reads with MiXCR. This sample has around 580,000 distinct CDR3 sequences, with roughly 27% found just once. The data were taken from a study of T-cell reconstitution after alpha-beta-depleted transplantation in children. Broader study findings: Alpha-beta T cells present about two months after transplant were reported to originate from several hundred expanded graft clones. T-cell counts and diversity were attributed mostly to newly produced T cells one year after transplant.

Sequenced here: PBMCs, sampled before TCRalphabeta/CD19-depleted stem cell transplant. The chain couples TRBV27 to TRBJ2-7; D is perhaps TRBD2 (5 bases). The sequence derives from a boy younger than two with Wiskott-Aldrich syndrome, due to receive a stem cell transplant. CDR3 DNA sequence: TGTGCCAGCAGTTCGCGAGAGGGCTACGAGCAGTACTTC. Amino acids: CASSSREGYEQYF.